This TCR beta chain came from a study of CD8 T cells in Susac syndrome. Study-wide points: The authors acknowledged that their TCR sequencing and HLA analysis involved a relatively small number of individuals.

Turning to this clonotype: Its matching antigen is unknown.

RNA, at about 0.45 to 1 ug, was reverse transcribed with random hexamers. TCRdb fed the immunoSEQ multiplex PCR reads into MiXCR, producing one record per CDR3 protein. The sample comprises around 150,000 distinct CDR3 sequences, approximately 94% of which are singletons, and approximately 0.08% rests with the top ten. Deletions cut 2 bases from V and 3 bases from J, with 14 bases between. Germline V lookup: CDR1 SGHDT, CDR2 YYEEEE. The length of the CDR3 is 15 residues. Sequenced: CD4+ T cells from PBMCs. The TCR was taken from a human donor with Susac syndrome. This chain links TRBV5-6 with TRBJ1-2; D remains unclear. This CDR3 reads CASSLAREVHYGYTF. The CDR3 region has the DNA TGTGCCAGCAGCTTAGCCCGGGAGGTACACTATGGCTACACCTTC.